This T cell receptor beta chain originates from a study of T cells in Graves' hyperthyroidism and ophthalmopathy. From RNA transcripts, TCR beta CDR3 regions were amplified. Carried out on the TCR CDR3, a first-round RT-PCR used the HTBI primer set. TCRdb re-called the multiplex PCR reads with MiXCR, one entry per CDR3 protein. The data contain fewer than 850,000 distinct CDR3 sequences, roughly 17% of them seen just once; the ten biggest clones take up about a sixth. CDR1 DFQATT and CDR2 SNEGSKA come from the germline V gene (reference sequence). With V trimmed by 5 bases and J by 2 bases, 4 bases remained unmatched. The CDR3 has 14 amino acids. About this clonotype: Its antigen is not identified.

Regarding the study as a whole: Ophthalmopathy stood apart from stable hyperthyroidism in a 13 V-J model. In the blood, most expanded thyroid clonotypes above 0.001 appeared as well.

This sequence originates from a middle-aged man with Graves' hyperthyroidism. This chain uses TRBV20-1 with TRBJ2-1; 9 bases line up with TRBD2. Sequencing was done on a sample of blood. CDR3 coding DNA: TGCAGTGCTGGATTAGCGGGAGCCTACAATGAGCAGTTCTTC. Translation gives CSAGLAGAYNEQFF.